Given below is one T cell receptor beta chain in context. The data are from a study of blood T cell repertoires in COVID-19. Trimming cost V 1 base and J 6 bases, with 19 bases left between them. Germline V CDR1 and CDR2: LGHNA, YNFKEQ. CDR3 size: 17 residues. Sequenced by immunoSEQ multiplex PCR; TCRdb stores in-frame clones only, minus some. The sample records about 320,000 clones, 90% being singletons. This clonotype originated in a woman aged 25 to 39 who had been exposed to COVID-19. What was sequenced was PBMCs or T cells enriched from blood (not recorded which). This rearrangement joins TRBV4-2 to TRBJ1-5, with a possible D match to TRBD1 (6 bases). The CDR3 DNA reads TGTGCCAGCAGCCAAGTTTATTACGAAGGGGGGGGTCAGCCCCAGCATTTT. It is translated as CASSQVYYEGGGQPQHF.